A selection of T cell receptor beta chains follows, all from one sample in a study of T cell repertoires in cytomegalovirus infection. TCRdb re-called the reads with MiXCR, one entry per CDR3 protein. In the table there are approximately 170,000 distinct CDR3 sequences, around 14% of which are singletons. The sample taken for sequencing was PBMCs. The receptors shown here come from a human donor in good health (CMV status not recorded). Some clones in this sample may be carry-over from other donors' samples. Each CDR3 is given with its conserved first and last residue. The order of the fields is J gene, D gene, V gene, clone size, CDR3 DNA, CDR3 protein. A D gene is named only where the DNA matches it firmly. The size entry is marked missing in some rows and otherwise reads once, few, many or a size class.

TRBJ2-2 TRBD2 TRBV4-1 many TGCGCCAGCAGCCAAGACCCTACTAGCGGGAGGACGAACACCGGGGAGCTGTTTTTT CASSQDPTSGRTNTGELFF
TRBJ2-7 . TRBV7-3 . TGTGCCAGCAGCTTAAACAGAGATACCTACGAGCAGTACTTC CASSLNRDTYEQYF
TRBJ1-1 . TRBV14 few TGTGCCAGCAGCCTGGGGGGGGTTCGCACTGAAGCTTTCTTT CASSLGGVRTEAFF
TRBJ2-1 . TRBV7-9 few TGTGCCAGCAGCCTTCCCGGGTACGACAATGAGCAGTTCTTC CASSLPGYDNEQFF
TRBJ1-6 . TRBV19 many TGTGCCAGTACGCGGGGCAGGGGAGGCGATTCACCCCTCCACTTT CASTRGRGGDSPLHF
TRBJ1-1 . TRBV27 few TGTGCCAGCAGTGTTATCAGGGGCCCGATGAACACTGAAGCTTTCTTT CASSVIRGPMNTEAFF
TRBJ2-7 . TRBV7-2 many TGTGCCAGCAGCTTAGAACTAGCCTACGAGCAGTACTTC CASSLELAYEQYF
TRBJ2-5 . TRBV7-2 many TGTGCCAGCAGCTTAGCGAGGAGCTTCCAAGAGACCCAGTACTTC CASSLARSFQETQYF
TRBJ2-7 . TRBV6-1 many TGTGCCAGCTCCGAGCTGGCGCACGAGCAGTACTTC CASSELAHEQYF
TRBJ1-2 . TRBV29-1 few TGCGTTATCACCGGGGGGGGAAGCGGAAACTATGGCTACACCTTC CVITGGGSGNYGYTF
TRBJ1-3 . TRBV7-6 few TGTGCCAGCAGCTTACACAAGGACGGACTCTCTGGAAACACCATATATTTT CASSLHKDGLSGNTIYF